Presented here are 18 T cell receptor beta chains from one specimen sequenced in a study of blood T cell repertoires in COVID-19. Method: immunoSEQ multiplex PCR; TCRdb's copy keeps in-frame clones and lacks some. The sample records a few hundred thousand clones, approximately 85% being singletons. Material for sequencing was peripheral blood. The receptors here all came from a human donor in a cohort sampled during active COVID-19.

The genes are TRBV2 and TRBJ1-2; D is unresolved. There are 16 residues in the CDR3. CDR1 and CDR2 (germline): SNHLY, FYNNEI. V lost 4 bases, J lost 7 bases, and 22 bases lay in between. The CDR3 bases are TGTGCCAGCAGTGGGGTGCAGGATGTATTAAATGCTGGCTACACCTTC. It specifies CASSGVQDVLNAGYTF.

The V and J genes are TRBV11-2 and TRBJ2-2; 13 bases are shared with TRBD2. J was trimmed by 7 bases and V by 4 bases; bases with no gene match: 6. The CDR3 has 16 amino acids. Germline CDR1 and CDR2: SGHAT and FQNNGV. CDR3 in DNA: TGTGCCAGCAGCTCGGGACTAGCGGGGTTGATCGGGGAGCTGTTTTTT. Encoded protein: CASSSGLAGLIGELFF.

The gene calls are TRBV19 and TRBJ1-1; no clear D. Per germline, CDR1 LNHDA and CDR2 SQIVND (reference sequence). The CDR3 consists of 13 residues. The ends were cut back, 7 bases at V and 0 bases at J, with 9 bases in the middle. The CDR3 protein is CASIADLNTEAFF. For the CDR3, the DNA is TGTGCCAGTATTGCGGATTTGAACACTGAAGCTTTCTTT.

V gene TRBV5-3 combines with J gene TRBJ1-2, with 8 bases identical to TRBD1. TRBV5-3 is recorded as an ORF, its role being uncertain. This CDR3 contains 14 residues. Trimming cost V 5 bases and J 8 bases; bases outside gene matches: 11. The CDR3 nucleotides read TGTGCCAGAAGGACGGACAGGGTGATTCCCGGCTACACCTTC. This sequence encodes CARRTDRVIPGYTF.

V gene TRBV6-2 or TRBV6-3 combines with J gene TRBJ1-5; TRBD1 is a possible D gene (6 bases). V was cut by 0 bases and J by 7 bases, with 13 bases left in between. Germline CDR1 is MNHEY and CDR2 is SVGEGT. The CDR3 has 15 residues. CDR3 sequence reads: CASSYSMGAGQPQHF. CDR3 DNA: TGTGCCAGCAGTTACTCGATGGGGGCTGGGCAGCCCCAGCATTTT.

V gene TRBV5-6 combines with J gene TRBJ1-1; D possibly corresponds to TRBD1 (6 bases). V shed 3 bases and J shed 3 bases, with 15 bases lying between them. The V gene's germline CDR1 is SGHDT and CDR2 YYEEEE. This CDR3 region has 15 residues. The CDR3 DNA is TGTGCCAGCAGCTCCTCAGGGGCCCCGGACACTGAAGCTTTCTTT. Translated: CASSSSGAPDTEAFF. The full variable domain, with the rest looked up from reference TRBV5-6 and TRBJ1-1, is DAGVTQSPTHLIKTRGQQVTLRCSPKSGHDTVSWYQQALGQGPQFIFQYYEEEERQRGNFPDRFSGHQFPNYSSELNVNALLLGDSALYLCASSSSGAPDTEAFFGQGTRLTVV.

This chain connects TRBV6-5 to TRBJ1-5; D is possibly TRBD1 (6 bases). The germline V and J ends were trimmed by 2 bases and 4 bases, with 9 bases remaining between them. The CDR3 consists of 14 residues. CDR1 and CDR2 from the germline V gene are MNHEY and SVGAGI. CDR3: CASSYVQGNQPQHF. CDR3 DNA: TGTGCCAGCAGTTACGTCCAGGGGAATCAGCCCCAGCATTTT.

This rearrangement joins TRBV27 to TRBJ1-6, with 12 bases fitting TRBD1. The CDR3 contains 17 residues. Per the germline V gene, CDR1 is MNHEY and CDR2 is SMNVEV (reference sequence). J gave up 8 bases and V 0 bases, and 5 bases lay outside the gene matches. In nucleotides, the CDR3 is TGTGCCAGCAGTTTATCTGGGACAGGGGGCTTTTATTCACCCCTCCACTTT. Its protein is CASSLSGTGGFYSPLHF.

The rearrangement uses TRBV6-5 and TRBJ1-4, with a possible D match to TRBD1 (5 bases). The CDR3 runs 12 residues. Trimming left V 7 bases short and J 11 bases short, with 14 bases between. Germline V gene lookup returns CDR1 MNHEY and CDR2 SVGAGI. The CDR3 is CASNDSRSKLFF. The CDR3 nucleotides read TGTGCCAGCAACGACAGTCGATCGAAACTGTTTTTT.

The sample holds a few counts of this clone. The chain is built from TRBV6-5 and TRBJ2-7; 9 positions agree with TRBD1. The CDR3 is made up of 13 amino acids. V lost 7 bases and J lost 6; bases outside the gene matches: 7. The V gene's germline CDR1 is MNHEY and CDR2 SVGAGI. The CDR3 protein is CASKRTGASEQYF. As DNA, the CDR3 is TGTGCCAGCAAAAGGACAGGGGCCAGCGAGCAGTACTTC.

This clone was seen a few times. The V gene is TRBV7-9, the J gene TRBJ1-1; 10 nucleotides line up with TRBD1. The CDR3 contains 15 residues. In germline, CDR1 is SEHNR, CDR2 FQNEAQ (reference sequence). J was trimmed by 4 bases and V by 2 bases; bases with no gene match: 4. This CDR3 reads CASSLWTGGSTEAFF. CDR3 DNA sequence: TGTGCCAGCAGCTTATGGACAGGGGGAAGCACTGAAGCTTTCTTT. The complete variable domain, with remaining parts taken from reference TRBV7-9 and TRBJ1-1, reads DTGVSQNPRHKITKRGQNVTFRCDPISEHNRLYWYRQTLGQGPEFLTYFQNEAQLEKSRLLSDRFSAERPKGSFSTLEIQRTEQGDSAMYLCASSLWTGGSTEAFFGQGTRLTVV.

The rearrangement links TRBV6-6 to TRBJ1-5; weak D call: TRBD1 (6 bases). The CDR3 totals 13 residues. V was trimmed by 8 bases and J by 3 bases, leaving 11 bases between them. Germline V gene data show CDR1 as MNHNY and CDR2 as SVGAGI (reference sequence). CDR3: CASRRTDNQPQHF. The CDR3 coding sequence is TGTGCCAGCCGGCGGACAGACAATCAGCCCCAGCATTTT.

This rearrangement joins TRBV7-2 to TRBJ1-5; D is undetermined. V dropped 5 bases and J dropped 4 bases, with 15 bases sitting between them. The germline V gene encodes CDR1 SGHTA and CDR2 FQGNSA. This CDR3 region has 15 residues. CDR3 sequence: CASSQYSSFNQPQHF. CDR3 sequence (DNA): TGTGCCAGCAGCCAATACAGCAGTTTTAATCAGCCCCAGCATTTT.

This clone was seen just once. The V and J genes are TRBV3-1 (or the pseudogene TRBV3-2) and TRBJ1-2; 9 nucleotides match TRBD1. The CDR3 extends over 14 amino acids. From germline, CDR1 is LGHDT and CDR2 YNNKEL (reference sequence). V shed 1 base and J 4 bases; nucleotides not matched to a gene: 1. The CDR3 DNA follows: TGTGCCAGCAGCCAAGGGACAGGGGCCTATGGCTACACCTTC. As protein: CASSQGTGAYGYTF.

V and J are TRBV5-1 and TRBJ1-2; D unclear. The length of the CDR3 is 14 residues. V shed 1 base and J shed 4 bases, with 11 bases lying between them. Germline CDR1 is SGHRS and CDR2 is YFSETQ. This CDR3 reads CASSLYPGSYGYTF. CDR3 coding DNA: TGCGCCAGCAGCTTGTATCCGGGTAGCTATGGCTACACCTTC.

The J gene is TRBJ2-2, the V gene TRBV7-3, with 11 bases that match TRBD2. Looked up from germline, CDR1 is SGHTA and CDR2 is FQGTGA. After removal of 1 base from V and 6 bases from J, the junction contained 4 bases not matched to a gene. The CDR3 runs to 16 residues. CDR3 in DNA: TGTGCCAGCAGCTTAAATAGCGGGGGGGCCCCCGGGGAGCTGTTTTTT. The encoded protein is CASSLNSGGAPGELFF. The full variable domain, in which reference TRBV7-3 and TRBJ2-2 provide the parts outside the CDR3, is GAGVSQTPSNKVTEKGKYVELRCDPISGHTALYWYRQSLGQGPEFLIYFQGTGAADDSGLPNDRFFAVRPEGSVSTLKIQRTERGDSAVYLCASSLNSGGAPGELFFGEGSRLTVL.

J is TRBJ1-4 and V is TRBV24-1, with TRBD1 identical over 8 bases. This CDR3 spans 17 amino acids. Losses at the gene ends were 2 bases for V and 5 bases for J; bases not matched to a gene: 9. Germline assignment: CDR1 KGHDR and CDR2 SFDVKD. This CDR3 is CATSDSGKTGENEKLFF. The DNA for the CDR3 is TGTGCCACCAGTGATTCCGGAAAGACAGGGGAGAATGAAAAACTGTTTTTT.

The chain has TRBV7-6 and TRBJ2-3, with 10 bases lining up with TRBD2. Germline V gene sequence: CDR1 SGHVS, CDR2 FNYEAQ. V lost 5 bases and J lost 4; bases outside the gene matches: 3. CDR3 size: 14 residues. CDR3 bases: TGTGCCAGCAGCAACCTAGCGGGGGCAGATACGCAGTATTTT. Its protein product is CASSNLAGADTQYF.